This T cell receptor (beta chain) was retrieved from a study of CD8+CD57+ T cells in acquired aplastic anemia. For the study at large: Sorted CD4+ and CD8+ cells gave a mean 3.2 ug DNA, range about 0.19 to 27.4 ug.

Findings and caveats of the study: Controls and patients did not differ significantly in CD8+ Simpson's diversity.

At least ten counts were recorded for this clonotype. Antigen unknown. Using genomic DNA as the template, TCR beta VDJ and CDR3 profiling was carried out. TCRdb reprocessed the reads with MiXCR, giving one entry per CDR3 protein. The table records 400,000 to 450,000 distinct CDR3 sequences, roughly 68% of them present only once. This TCR was recovered from a human donor in good health, serving as a control. The sequenced material came from sorted CD4+, CD8+, or CD8+CD57+ T cells (not recorded which) from PBMCs.

DNA of the CDR3: TGTGCCTGGAGTGGCGGAGCCTATGGCTACACCTTC. This codes for CAWSGGAYGYTF. This rearrangement joins TRBV30 to TRBJ1-2, with D hard to call. Trimming removed 1 base at V and 4 bases at J, with 7 bases between. The CDR3 spans 12 residues. Germline assignment: CDR1 GTSNPN and CDR2 SVGIG (reference sequence).